This TCR beta chain was sequenced for a study of tumor and adjacent non-tumor tissue in lung cancer (dated by TCRdb to 2017 to 2018). Some background on the complete study: The cohort included 12 adenocarcinoma, 2 squamous cell carcinoma and 1 small cell lung cancer patients. Ages among the roughly 15 patients ranged from about 30 to 85 years, there were 10 men and 5 women, and disease was at TNM stage I to III. Sequencing produced 100 million to 150 million productive TCRbeta reads in total, an average of about 4 million reads per sample. Using bulk TCRbeta repertoires from some 15 lung cancer patients, the study set lung tumor tissue side by side with matched distant non-tumor lung tissue. For each patient, one tumor sample and one normal lung sample were taken, giving about 31 paired specimens that underwent TCRbeta CDR3 sequencing.

Bulk unsorted tissue served as the source for RNA extraction, and RNA quality was assessed using a NanoDrop ND-1000 and an Agilent 2100. Donors were newly diagnosed lung cancer patients admitted for thoracic surgery in China between August and November 2014, without prior chemotherapy. Patients with previous radiotherapy or chemotherapy, or with another concurrent cancer, were excluded from the study. Surgical tissue pieces of roughly 1-2 cm3 were preserved in RNAlater solution and stored at -80 °C until use. V is reduced by 5 bases and J by 4 bases, leaving a spacing of 17 bases between them. The germline V gene (reference sequence) sets CDR1 to MNHNY and CDR2 to SVGAGI. From the cysteine through the phenylalanine, the CDR3 covers 15 amino acids. Of all the DNA, just the CDR3 is kept, 45 bases in frame from base 1. This clonotype was picked up many times. This clone's antigen is unknown. No much larger clone is present one base from it, and per-base qualities are unavailable.

The protocol used for the library was multiplex PCR. The sequencer listed for this sample is Illumina HiSeq 2500. TCRbeta libraries were built by three rounds of nested PCR using primers (Table S4), following protocols modified from ARM-PCR. Before sequencing, PCR products of 200-500 bp were excised from the gel and purified with the QIAquick gel extraction kit. The original methods were these. Trimmomatic was used to clean the reads, FLASH merged the cleaned reads into complete CDR3 sequences, and MiTCR assigned the sequences to V(D)J germline segments. VDJtools was used to compute clonal diversity as the inverse Simpson's index. In-frame sequences lacking a premature stop codon were counted as productive reads. TCRdb reprocessing: public reads trimmed at Q25 with fastp, clones called with MiXCR, in-frame beta chains kept. When rows share a CDR3 protein, they turn into one entry using the most common DNA and genes. The V and J calls and clone size are TCRdb's, not the authors'. The sample table shows some 120,000 distinct CDR3 sequences, and approximately 71% are seen once. Together, the top ten hold 13% of the sample.

Results and caveats for the whole study, not just this receptor: The top 100 clones made up a significantly larger cumulative share of the repertoire in normal lung than in tumor tissue. With only roughly 16 patients in the cohort, the authors noted that larger samples and more detailed clinical data are needed. TCR diversity (inverse Simpson) was significantly higher in tumor than in normal lung tissue (431.37 vs 166.20, P = 0.0075, Mann-Whitney U test). TCR diversity was significantly higher in younger patients, and greater tumor TCR diversity was associated with shorter overall survival and shorter disease-free survival. The sequencing platform is not named in the methods, and unique molecular identifiers are not mentioned. Because peripheral blood was not sequenced, the blood TCRbeta repertoires of the lung cancer patients in the study went unexamined.

This clonotype was obtained from a man younger than 45 with non-small cell lung cancer. The sample taken for sequencing was lung tumor tissue. The rearranged segments are TRBV6-6 and TRBJ1-1; a tentative D match to TRBD1 spans 5 bases. The nucleotide sequence is TGTGCCAGCAGTGACCCCGGGACGGCTACCACTGAAGCTTTCTTT. This is translated as CASSDPGTATTEAFF.